One and the same sample provided the 17 T cell receptor beta chains below, sequenced in a study of cytomegalovirus exposure and HLA in healthy donors. 13 Jbeta primers and 60 Vbeta primers were used for the PCR. Generated by immunoSEQ multiplex PCR, the TCRdb table keeps only in-frame clones and is missing some. The repertoire holds 200,000 or so clones, with around 70% as singletons. What was sequenced was PBMCs. These receptors originate from a man aged 35 to 55 in good health and CMV-seropositive.

V and J are TRBV27 and TRBJ1-5, with TRBD1 matching over 9 bases. This CDR3 has 14 residues. Germline lookup yields CDR1 MNHEY and CDR2 SMNVEV (reference sequence). V shed 6 bases and J 8 bases; nucleotides not matched to a gene: 8. Here the CDR3 reads CASSPQGAEEPQHF. CDR3 in DNA: TGTGCCAGCAGCCCACAGGGGGCGGAGGAGCCCCAGCATTTT.

V gene TRBV6-5 combines with J gene TRBJ2-3; 14 positions match TRBD2. The CDR3 has 15 amino acids. V shed 7 bases and J 4 bases; nucleotides not matched to a gene: 4. Germline CDR1 is MNHEY and CDR2 is SVGAGI. The CDR3: CASTMTSGGADTQYF. In DNA form, the CDR3 reads TGTGCCAGCACAATGACTAGCGGGGGGGCAGATACGCAGTATTTT.

The rearrangement uses TRBV7-4 and TRBJ1-5; the match to TRBD1 covers 10 bases. Per germline, CDR1 SGHVT and CDR2 SQSDAQ. The CDR3 loop spans 19 amino acids. V lost 4 bases to trimming and J lost 0 bases; unmatched junction nucleotides: 12. In DNA form, the CDR3 reads TGTGCCAGCAGCTGGAGGACAGGGGGGGGGTTATATAGCAATCAGCCCCAGCATTTT. Translation gives CASSWRTGGGLYSNQPQHF.

CDR3 sequence (DNA): TGTGCCATCAGTGAAGCCCCAACCGGGGGAGACGCCAACGTCCTGACTTTC. Protein: CAISEAPTGGDANVLTF. The chain joins TRBV10-3 to TRBJ2-6, with D tentatively TRBD2 (6 bases). V lost 3 bases to trimming and J lost 7 bases, with 19 bases between them. The CDR3 spans 17 residues. Germline CDR1 reads ENHRY; CDR2 reads SYGVKD.

The V gene is TRBV7-8, the J gene TRBJ2-1, with TRBD2 matching over 7 bases. CDR3 length equals 14 residues. The V gene's germline CDR1 is SGHVS and CDR2 FQNEAQ. Trimming took 4 bases from V and 3 from J; bases not matched to a gene: 3. CDR3 amino acids: CASSSRGVYNEQFF. The DNA for the CDR3 is TGTGCCAGCAGCTCCCGGGGGGTCTACAATGAGCAGTTCTTC.

The chain carries TRBV6-5 and TRBJ2-5, with 8 bases identical to TRBD1. Trimming took 0 bases from V and 4 from J; bases not matched to a gene: 1. Germline V gene sequence: CDR1 MNHEY, CDR2 SVGAGI. The CDR3 has 14 amino acids. The CDR3 spells CASSYSQGAETQYF. The CDR3 DNA reads TGTGCCAGCAGTTACTCCCAGGGGGCAGAGACCCAGTACTTC.

The chain is built from TRBV5-1 and TRBJ1-3; 9 bases are a match to TRBD1. The CDR3 runs to 16 residues. Per the germline V gene, CDR1 is SGHRS and CDR2 is YFSETQ. Trimming removed 4 bases from V and 0 bases from J; junction bases left unmatched: 5. The CDR3 reads CASSTGQGYSGNTIYF. CDR3 DNA sequence: TGCGCCAGCAGCACCGGACAGGGGTACTCTGGAAACACCATATATTTT.

The chain employs TRBV4-1 and TRBJ1-2; TRBD1 agrees at 7 bases. The junction had 1 base not matched to a gene; V was cut back by 3 bases and J by 3 bases. The CDR3 totals 13 residues. Germline V lookup: CDR1 MGHRA, CDR2 YSYEKL. DNA for the CDR3: TGCGCCAGCAGCCAGGGACAGCACTATGGCTACACCTTC. Amino acid sequence: CASSQGQHYGYTF.

J is TRBJ2-1 and V is TRBV18; D perhaps matches TRBD1 (6 bases). The CDR3 covers 13 residues. Germline lookup yields CDR1 KGHSH and CDR2 LQKENI. V dropped 4 bases and J dropped 7 bases, with 11 bases sitting between them. The CDR3 DNA is TGTGCCAGCTCACTAGGACAGTTAAATGAGCAGTTCTTC. Protein product: CASSLGQLNEQFF.

The rearrangement links TRBV2 to TRBJ2-7; TRBD2 might be the D (6 bases). The CDR3 contains 14 residues. Trimming removed 4 bases at V and 3 bases at J, with 13 bases between. CDR1 and CDR2 from the germline V gene are SNHLY and FYNNEI. For the CDR3, the DNA is TGTGCCAGCAGTGGGGGGTTGGGGGGCTACGAGCAGTACTTC. Amino acid sequence: CASSGGLGGYEQYF.

This clone was found a few times. The V call is TRBV12-5, the J call TRBJ1-2; no clear D. This CDR3 has 13 amino acids. CDR1 LGHNT and CDR2 FRNRAP come from the germline V gene. With 1 base removed from V and 4 bases from J, the gap between germline ends came to 7 bases. The CDR3 DNA reads TGTGCTAGTGGTTTGGGTTCTCTCTATGGCTACACCTTC. Amino acid sequence: CASGLGSLYGYTF.

The chain is built from TRBV7-9 and TRBJ2-5, with D perhaps TRBD1 (5 bases). The germline CDR1 and CDR2 sequences are SEHNR and FQNEAQ (reference sequence). The ends were cut back, 3 bases at V and 9 bases at J, with 20 bases in the middle. The CDR3 covers 15 residues. CDR3: CASSFRALGIMAQYF. DNA of the CDR3: TGTGCCAGCAGCTTCAGGGCCCTGGGGATAATGGCCCAGTACTTC.

The chain has TRBV15 and TRBJ2-5, with a weak D call TRBD2 (5 bases). CDR1 is LNHNV, CDR2 YYDKDF, per germline (reference sequence). Trimming pared 0 bases from V and 2 bases from J, leaving 16 bases between. CDR3 length: 17 amino acids. CDR3 protein: CATSRDGTGIRQETQYF. DNA for the CDR3: TGTGCCACCAGCAGAGATGGAACGGGGATAAGGCAAGAGACCCAGTACTTC.

This chain links TRBV11-2 with TRBJ1-2; D is undetermined. CDR3 length equals 14 residues. V was shortened by 3 bases and J by 5 bases, with 13 bases between the two germline ends. Germline CDR1 and CDR2: SGHAT and FQNNGV. The CDR3 spells CASSLALFGYGYTF. In nucleotides, the CDR3 is TGTGCCAGCAGCTTGGCCCTCTTCGGGTATGGCTACACCTTC.

The chain combines TRBV10-3 with TRBJ2-6, with D possibly TRBD2 on 5 matching bases. This CDR3 has 16 amino acids. The V gene lost 6 bases and the J gene lost 0 bases, with 12 bases spanning the gap. The germline CDR1 and CDR2 sequences are ENHRY and SYGVKD. The CDR3 bases are TGTGCCATCAGGGAGGCCCCTATCTCTGGGGCCAACGTCCTGACTTTC. Its protein is CAIREAPISGANVLTF.

The chain joins TRBV4-1 to TRBJ2-7, with TRBD2 as a possible D gene (5 bases). The germline V and J ends were trimmed by 6 bases and 2 bases, with 14 bases remaining between them. The CDR3 covers 14 residues. The germline V gene has CDR1 MGHRA and CDR2 YSYEKL. CDR3 residues: CASRIGHGAYEQYF. The CDR3 DNA follows: TGCGCCAGCAGAATTGGGCACGGGGCCTACGAGCAGTACTTC.

In its sample, this clone was seen a few times. J is TRBJ1-1 and V is TRBV6-1; 9 nucleotides agree with TRBD1. The CDR3 sequence is 12 residues long. Germline CDR1 reads MNHNS; CDR2 reads SASEGT. The CDR3 sequence: CAHGQGRTEAFF. In DNA form, the CDR3 reads TGTGCGCATGGACAGGGGAGGACTGAAGCTTTCTTT.